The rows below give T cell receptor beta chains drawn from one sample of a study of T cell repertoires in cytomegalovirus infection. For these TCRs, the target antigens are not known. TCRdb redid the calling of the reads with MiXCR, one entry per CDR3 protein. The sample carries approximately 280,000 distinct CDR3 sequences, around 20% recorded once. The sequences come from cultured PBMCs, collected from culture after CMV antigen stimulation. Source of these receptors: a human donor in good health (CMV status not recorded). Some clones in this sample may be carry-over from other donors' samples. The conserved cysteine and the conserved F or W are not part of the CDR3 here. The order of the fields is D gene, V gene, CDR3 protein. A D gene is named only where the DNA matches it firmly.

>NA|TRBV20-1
SALRDTDVLT
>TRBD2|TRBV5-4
ASSLGLAGAREQF
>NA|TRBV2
ASSEALRGDTQY
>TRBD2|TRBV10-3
AIRGTSGSTDTQY
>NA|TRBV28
ASLPGNTYYGYT
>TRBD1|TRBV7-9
ASRSGQANTEAF
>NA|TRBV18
ASSPGKTYEQY
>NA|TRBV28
ASSWESGAF
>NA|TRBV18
ASSSSNQETQY
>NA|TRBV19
ASNWQGTDTQY
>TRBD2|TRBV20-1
SARPTSGRHYSTDTQY
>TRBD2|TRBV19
ASSIGLAGTGKNIQY
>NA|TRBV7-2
ASSLDSRETQY
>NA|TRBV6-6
ASSPVVLPQH
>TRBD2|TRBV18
ASSPPAGGDDTQY
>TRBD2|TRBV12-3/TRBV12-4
ASSTAGLGLYYEQY
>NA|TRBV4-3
ASSQDAGGTEAF
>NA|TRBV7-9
ASSLRELSNEQF
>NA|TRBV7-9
ASSPSLWSPLH
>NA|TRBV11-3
ASSLSVGRNNEQF
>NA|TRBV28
ASSKWTVANYGYT
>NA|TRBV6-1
ASSEQATGDTQY
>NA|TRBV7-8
ASSPRDAWPEQF
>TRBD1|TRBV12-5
ASGLYRDRARSGANVLT
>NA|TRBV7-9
ASSSPLSYEQY
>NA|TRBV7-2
ASSLDAAGARSPLH
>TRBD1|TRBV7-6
ASSSVGTGDTDTQY
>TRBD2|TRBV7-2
ASSFGGRAVSYELY
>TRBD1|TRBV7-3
ASSFLGQGSDTQY
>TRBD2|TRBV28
ASPPGLGGVDTQY
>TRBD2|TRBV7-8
ASSPRLADDNEQF
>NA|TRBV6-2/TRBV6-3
ASSYRAGGPGEQF
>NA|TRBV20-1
SAETRYYNEQF
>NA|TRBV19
ASSIVGFSNQPQH
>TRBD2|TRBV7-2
ASSPAALAGGPFGNTGELF
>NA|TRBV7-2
ASRYTGLSYEQY
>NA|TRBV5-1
ASSWGPMNTEAF
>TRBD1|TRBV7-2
ASSSGTVGAHEQY
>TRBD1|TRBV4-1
ASSQVTQGGTEAF
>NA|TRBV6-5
ASSYGGTQILDSPLH
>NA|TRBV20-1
SASIGQEEAF
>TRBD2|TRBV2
ASRLASGREETQY
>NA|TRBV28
ALRGRDYGYT
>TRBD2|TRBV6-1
ASSGGLVRETQY
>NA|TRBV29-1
SVDGWPKNIQY
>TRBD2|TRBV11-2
ASSWRDQREPPGDTQY
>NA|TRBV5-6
ASSLGGPNQPQH
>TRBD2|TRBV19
ASSIFTSGSNEQF
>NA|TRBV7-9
ASSPTGTREPQH
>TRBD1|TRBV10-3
AISGTGSGEAF
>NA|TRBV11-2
ASSLGGAFTILF
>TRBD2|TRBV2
ASSEALTSGPSYNEQF
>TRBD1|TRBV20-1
SAPLRLQGNMNTEAF
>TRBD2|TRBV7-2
ASSLGLAGTGEQY